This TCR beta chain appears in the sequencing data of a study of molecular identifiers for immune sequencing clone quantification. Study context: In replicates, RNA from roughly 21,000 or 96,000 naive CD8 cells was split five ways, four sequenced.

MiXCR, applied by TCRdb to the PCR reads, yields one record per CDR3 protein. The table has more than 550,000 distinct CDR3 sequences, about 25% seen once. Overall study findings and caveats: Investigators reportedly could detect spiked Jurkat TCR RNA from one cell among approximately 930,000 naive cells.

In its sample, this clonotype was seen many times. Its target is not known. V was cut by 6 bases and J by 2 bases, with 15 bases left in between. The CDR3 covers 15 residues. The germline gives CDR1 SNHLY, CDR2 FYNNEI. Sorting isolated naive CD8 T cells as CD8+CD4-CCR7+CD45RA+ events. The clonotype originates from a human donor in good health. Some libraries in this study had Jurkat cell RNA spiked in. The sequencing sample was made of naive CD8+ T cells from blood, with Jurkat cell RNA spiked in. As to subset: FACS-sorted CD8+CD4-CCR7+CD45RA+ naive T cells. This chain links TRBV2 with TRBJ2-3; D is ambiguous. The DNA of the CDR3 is TGTGCCAGCAGAGCACCCTATACCCTCACAGATACGCAGTATTTT. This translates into CASRAPYTLTDTQYF.